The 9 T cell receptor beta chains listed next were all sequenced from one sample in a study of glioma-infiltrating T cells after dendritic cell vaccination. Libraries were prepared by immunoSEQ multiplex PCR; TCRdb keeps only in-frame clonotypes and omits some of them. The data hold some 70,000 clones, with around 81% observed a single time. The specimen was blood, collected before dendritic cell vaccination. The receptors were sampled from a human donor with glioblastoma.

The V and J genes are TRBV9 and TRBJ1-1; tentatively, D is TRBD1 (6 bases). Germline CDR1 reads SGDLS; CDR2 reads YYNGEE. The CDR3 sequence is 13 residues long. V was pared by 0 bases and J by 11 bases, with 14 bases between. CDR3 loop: CASSVVHSQGAFF. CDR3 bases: TGTGCCAGCAGCGTAGTCCATAGTCAGGGGGCTTTCTTT.

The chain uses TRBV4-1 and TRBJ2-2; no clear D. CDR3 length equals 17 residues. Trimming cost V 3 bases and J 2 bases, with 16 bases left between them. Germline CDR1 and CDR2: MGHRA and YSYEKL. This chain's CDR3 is CASSHSHDPLNTGELFF. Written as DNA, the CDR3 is TGCGCCAGCAGCCATAGCCACGATCCCCTTAACACCGGGGAGCTGTTTTTT.

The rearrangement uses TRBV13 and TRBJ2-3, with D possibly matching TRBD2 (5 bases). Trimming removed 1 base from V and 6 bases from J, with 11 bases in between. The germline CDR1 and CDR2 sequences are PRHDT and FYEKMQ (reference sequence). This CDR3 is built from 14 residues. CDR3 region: CASSLAGFSDTQYF. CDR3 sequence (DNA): TGTGCCAGCAGCTTAGCGGGGTTTTCGGATACGCAGTATTTT.

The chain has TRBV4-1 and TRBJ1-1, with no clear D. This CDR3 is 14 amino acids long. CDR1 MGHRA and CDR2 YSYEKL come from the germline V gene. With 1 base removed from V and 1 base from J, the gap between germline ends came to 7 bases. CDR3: CASSQANSNTEAFF. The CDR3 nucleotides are TGCGCCAGCAGCCAAGCCAATTCGAACACTGAAGCTTTCTTT.

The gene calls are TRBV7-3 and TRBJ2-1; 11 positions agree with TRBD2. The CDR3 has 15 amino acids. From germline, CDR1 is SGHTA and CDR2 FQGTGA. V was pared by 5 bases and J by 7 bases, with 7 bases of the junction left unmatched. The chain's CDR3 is CASSNSGGAGNEQFF. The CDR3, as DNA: TGTGCCAGCAGCAATAGCGGGGGGGCCGGTAATGAGCAGTTCTTC.

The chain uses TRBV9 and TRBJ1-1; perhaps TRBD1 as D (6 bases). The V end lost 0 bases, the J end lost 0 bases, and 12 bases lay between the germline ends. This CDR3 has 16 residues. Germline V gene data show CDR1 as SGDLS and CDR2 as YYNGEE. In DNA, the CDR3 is TGTGCCAGCAGCGTAGGGGCCCAGGGGATGAACACTGAAGCTTTCTTT. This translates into CASSVGAQGMNTEAFF.

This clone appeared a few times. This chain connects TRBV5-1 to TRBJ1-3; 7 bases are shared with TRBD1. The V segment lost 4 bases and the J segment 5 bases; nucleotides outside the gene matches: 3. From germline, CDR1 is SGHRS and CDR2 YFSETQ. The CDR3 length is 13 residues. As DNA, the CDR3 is TGCGCCAGCAGCCCGGGACAGCGAAACACCATATATTTT. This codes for CASSPGQRNTIYF.

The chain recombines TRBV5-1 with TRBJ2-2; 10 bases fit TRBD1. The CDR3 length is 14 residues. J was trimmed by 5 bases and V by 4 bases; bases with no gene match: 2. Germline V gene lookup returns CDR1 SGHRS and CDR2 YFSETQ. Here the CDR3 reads CASSRDRGTGELFF. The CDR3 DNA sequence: TGCGCCAGCAGCAGGGACAGGGGAACCGGGGAGCTGTTTTTT.

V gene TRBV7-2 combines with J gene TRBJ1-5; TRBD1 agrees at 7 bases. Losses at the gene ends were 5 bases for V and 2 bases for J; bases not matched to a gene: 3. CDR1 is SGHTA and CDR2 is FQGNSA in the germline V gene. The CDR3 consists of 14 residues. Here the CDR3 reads CASSRQGGNQPQHF. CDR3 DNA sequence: TGTGCCAGCAGCCGACAGGGAGGCAATCAGCCCCAGCATTTT.